The 8 T cell receptor beta chains below come from one sample, sequenced in a study of blood T cell repertoires in COVID-19. TCRdb keeps only in-frame clones here, not all; method: immunoSEQ multiplex PCR. The sample holds around 470,000 clones, approximately 92% seen once. Sequencing was performed on peripheral blood. The receptors derive from a man between 18 and 29 years old with COVID-19, enrolled during active disease.

This chain links TRBV7-9 with TRBJ1-2; 9 nucleotides agree with TRBD1. The V gene's germline CDR1 is SEHNR and CDR2 FQNEAQ (reference sequence). J gave up 0 bases and V 2 bases, and 1 base lay outside the gene matches. The CDR3 is 15 amino acids. Here the CDR3 reads CASSLRDRANYGYTF. The CDR3, as DNA: TGTGCCAGCAGCTTACGGGACAGGGCTAACTATGGCTACACCTTC. The entire variable domain, with the rest obtained from reference TRBV7-9 and TRBJ1-2, is as follows: DTGVSQNPRHKITKRGQNVTFRCDPISEHNRLYWYRQTLGQGPEFLTYFQNEAQLEKSRLLSDRFSAERPKGSFSTLEIQRTEQGDSAMYLCASSLRDRANYGYTFGSGTRLTVV.

The rearrangement links TRBV12-3 or TRBV12-4 to TRBJ2-1; D might be TRBD1 (5 bases). The CDR3 runs to 13 residues. Trimming took off 3 bases at V and 5 bases at J, with 8 bases between the two ends. CDR3 DNA sequence: TGTGCCAGCAGTTTTCAGGGTCACAATGAGCAGTTCTTC. Translation gives CASSFQGHNEQFF.

The chain recombines TRBV15 with TRBJ2-2, with 8 nucleotides matching TRBD1. V gave up 3 bases and J gave up 6 bases; unmatched junction bases: 9. The CDR3 is made up of 16 amino acids. CDR1 is LNHNV and CDR2 is YYDKDF in the germline V gene (reference sequence). CDR3 in amino acids: CATSSRTGHGSGELFF. DNA for the CDR3: TGTGCCACCAGCAGTCGGACAGGGCACGGGTCCGGGGAGCTGTTTTTT. The full variable domain, completed using reference TRBV15 and TRBJ2-2, is DAMVIQNPRYQVTQFGKPVTLSCSQTLNHNVMYWYQQKSSQAPKLLFHYYDKDFNNEADTPDNFQSRRPNTSFCFLDIRSPGLGDTAMYLCATSSRTGHGSGELFFGEGSRLTVL.

V is TRBV5-1 and J is TRBJ2-7, with 13 nucleotides matching TRBD2. V shed 3 bases and J 7 bases; nucleotides not matched to a gene: 4. This CDR3 is 14 amino acids long. CDR1 SGHRS and CDR2 YFSETQ come from the germline V gene. In nucleotides, the CDR3 is TGCGCCAGCAGCTCCTGGACTAGCGGGAGTGAGCAGTACTTC. Its protein product is CASSSWTSGSEQYF.

The V call is TRBV6-1, the J call TRBJ2-7; 8 bases line up with TRBD2. The CDR3 sequence is 14 residues long. J lost 3 bases, V lost 2 bases, and 3 bases had no gene match. In germline, CDR1 is MNHNS, CDR2 SASEGT. The CDR3 DNA is TGTGCCAGCAGTGAATGGGCGGGAGGCTACGAGCAGTACTTC. This gives the protein CASSEWAGGYEQYF.

The chain joins TRBV9 to TRBJ2-1; the match to TRBD2 covers 8 bases. Germline V gene sequence: CDR1 SGDLS, CDR2 YYNGEE. The junction had 9 bases not matched to a gene; V was cut back by 7 bases and J by 0 bases. This CDR3 has 16 residues. The CDR3 coding sequence is TGTGCCAGCGGGTCCGGGCGGGAGGACTCCTACAATGAGCAGTTCTTC. This gives the protein CASGSGREDSYNEQFF.

V is TRBV27 and J is TRBJ1-1; D unclear. In germline, CDR1 is MNHEY, CDR2 SMNVEV (reference sequence). The germline V and J ends were trimmed by 5 bases and 6 bases, with 13 bases remaining between them. CDR3 size: 13 residues. The CDR3 sequence is CASSPWVGAEAFF. DNA of the CDR3: TGTGCCAGCAGTCCGTGGGTGGGAGCTGAAGCTTTCTTT.

V usage is TRBV5-1 and J usage is TRBJ2-3; TRBD2 agrees at 8 bases. Germline CDR1 and CDR2: SGHRS and YFSETQ. The ends lost 4 bases at V and 2 bases at J; junction bases unmatched: 6. The CDR3 runs 15 residues. The chain's CDR3 is CASSPGLAFTDTQYF. The CDR3 DNA reads as TGCGCCAGCAGCCCCGGACTAGCATTCACAGATACGCAGTATTTT.